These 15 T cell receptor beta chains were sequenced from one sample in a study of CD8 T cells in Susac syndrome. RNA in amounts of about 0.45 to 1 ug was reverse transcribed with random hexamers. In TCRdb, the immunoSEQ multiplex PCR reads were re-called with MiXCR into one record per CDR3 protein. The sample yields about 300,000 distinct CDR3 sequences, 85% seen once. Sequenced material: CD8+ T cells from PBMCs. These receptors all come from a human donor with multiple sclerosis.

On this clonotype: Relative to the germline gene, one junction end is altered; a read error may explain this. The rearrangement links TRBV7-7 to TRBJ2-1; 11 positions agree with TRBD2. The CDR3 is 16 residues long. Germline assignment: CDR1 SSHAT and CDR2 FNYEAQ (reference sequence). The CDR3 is CASSYSLAGGYNEQFF. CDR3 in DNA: TGTGCTAGCAGCTACTCTCTAGCGGGAGGCTACAATGAGCAGTTCTTC.

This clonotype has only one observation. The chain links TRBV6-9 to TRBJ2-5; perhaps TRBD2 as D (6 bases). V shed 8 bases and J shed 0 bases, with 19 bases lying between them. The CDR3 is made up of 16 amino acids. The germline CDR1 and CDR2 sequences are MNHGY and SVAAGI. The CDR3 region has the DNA TGTGCCAGCCTGCCCAAGAGAGGGGAGGACCAAGAGACCCAGTACTTC. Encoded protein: CASLPKRGEDQETQYF.

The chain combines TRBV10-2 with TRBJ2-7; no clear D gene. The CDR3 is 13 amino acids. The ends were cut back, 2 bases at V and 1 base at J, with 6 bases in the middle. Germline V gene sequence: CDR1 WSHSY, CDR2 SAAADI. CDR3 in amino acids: CASSEPLSYEQYF. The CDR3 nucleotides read TGCGCCAGCAGTGAGCCCCTTTCCTACGAGCAGTACTTC.

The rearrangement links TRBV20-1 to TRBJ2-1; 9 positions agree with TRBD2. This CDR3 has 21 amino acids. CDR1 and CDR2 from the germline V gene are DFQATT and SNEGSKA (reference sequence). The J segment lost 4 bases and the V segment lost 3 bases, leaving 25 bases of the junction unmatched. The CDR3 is CSARPSPGATSGPRVYNEQFF. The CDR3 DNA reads TGCAGTGCTAGGCCATCTCCAGGGGCTACTAGCGGGCCCAGGGTGTACAATGAGCAGTTCTTC.

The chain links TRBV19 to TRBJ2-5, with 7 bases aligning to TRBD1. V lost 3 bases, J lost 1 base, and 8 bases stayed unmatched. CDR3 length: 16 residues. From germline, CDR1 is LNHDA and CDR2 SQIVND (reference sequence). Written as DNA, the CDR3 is TGTGCCAGTAGTATGGAACGTTCAGGGGGCCAAGAGACCCAGTACTTC. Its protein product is CASSMERSGGQETQYF.

The chain's CDR3 is CASNLLGNNEQFF. The CDR3 DNA is TGTGCCAGCAACCTACTAGGGAACAATGAGCAGTTCTTC. The genes are TRBV12-3 or TRBV12-4 and TRBJ2-1, with TRBD2 as a possible D gene (5 bases). V lost 7 bases, J lost 5 bases, and 12 bases lay in between. The CDR3 is made up of 13 amino acids.

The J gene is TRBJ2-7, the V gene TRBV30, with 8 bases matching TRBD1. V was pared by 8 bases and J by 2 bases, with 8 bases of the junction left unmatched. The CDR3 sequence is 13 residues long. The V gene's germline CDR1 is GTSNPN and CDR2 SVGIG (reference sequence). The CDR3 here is CALRTGNPYEQYF. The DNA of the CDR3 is TGTGCCCTCCGGACAGGGAACCCCTACGAGCAGTACTTC.

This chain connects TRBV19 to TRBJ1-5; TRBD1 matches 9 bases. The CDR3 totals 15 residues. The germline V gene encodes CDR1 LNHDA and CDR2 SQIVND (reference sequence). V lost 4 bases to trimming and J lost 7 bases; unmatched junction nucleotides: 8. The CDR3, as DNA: TGTGCCAGTAGTAGTGGGACAGGGAAGGAACAGCCCCAGCATTTT. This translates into CASSSGTGKEQPQHF.

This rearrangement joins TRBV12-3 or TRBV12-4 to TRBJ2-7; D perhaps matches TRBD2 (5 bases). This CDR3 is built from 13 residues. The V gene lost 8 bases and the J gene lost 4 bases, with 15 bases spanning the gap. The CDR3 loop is CASLPRGSYEQYF. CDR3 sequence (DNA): TGTGCCAGCTTACCTCGCGGGTCATACGAGCAGTACTTC.

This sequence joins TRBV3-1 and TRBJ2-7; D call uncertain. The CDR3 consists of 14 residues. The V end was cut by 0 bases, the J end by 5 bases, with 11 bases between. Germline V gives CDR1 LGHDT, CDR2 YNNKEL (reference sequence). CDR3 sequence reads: CASSQDMTPHEQYF. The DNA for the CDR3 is TGTGCCAGCAGCCAAGATATGACCCCCCACGAGCAGTACTTC.

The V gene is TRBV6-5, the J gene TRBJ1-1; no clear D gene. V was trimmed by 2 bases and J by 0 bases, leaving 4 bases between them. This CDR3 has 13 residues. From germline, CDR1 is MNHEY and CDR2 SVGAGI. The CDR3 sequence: CASSYTVNTEAFF. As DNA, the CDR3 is TGTGCCAGCAGTTACACAGTGAACACTGAAGCTTTCTTT.

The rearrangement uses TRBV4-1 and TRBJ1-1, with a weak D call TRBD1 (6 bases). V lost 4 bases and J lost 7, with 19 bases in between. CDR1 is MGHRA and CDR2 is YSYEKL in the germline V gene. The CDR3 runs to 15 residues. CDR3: CASSPWPLQGHEAFF. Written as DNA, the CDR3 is TGCGCCAGCAGCCCCTGGCCCTTACAGGGCCATGAAGCTTTCTTT.

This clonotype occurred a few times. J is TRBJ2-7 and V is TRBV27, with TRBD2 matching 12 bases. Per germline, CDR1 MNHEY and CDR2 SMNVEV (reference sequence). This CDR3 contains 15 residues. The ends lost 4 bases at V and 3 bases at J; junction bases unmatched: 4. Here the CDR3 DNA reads TGTGCCAGCAGTTCCCTAGCGGGAGGGATCTACGAGCAGTACTTC. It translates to CASSSLAGGIYEQYF.

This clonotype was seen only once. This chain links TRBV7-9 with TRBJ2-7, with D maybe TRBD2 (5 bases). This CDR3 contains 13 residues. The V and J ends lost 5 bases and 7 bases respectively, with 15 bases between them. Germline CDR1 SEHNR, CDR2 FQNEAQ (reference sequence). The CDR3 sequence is CASSGRAMGEQYF. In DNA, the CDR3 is TGTGCCAGCAGCGGGCGGGCGATGGGGGAGCAGTACTTC.

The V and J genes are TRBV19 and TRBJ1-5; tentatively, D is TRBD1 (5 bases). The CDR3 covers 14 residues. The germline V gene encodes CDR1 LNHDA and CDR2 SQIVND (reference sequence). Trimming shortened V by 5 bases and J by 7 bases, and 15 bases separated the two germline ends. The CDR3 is CASSVDSGLQPQHF. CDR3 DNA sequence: TGTGCCAGTAGTGTCGACAGCGGGCTCCAGCCCCAGCATTTT.